The 23 T cell receptor beta chains in this list originate from one sample, sequenced in a study of shared clonotypes between healthy human individuals. The data were produced by immunoSEQ multiplex PCR, yet TCRdb's version contains in-frame clones alone and is incomplete. The sample carries 2 million to 2.5 million clones, roughly 95% recorded once. The sequenced sample was naive CD4+ T cells sorted from blood. Stated subset: CD45RA+ positively selected. The receptors come from a man in his late teens or twenties in good health.

The chain uses TRBV28 and TRBJ2-7; either TRBD1 or TRBD2 may supply D (5 bases each). Trimming removed 1 base from V and 13 bases from J, with 11 bases in between. The CDR3 has 11 residues. Germline CDR1 is MDHEN and CDR2 is SYDVKM. CDR3 DNA: TGTGCCAGCAGTTTATACGGGGCTCAATACTTC. Residues: CASSLYGAQYF.

This clone was seen once. The V call is TRBV28, the J call TRBJ1-4; D might be TRBD1 (6 bases). CDR3 size: 17 residues. Per germline, CDR1 MDHEN and CDR2 SYDVKM. Trimming stripped 4 bases from V and 2 bases from J, with 17 bases between. This CDR3 is CASSSYWEGGTNEKLFF. Written as DNA, the CDR3 is TGTGCCAGCAGTTCCTACTGGGAGGGGGGTACTAATGAAAAACTGTTTTTT.

The V and J genes are TRBV5-5 and TRBJ2-5; a weak D match, TRBD2 (6 bases). The CDR3 length is 15 residues. The V gene's germline CDR1 is SGHKS and CDR2 YYEKEE (reference sequence). The V gene lost 0 bases and the J gene lost 7 bases, with 16 bases spanning the gap. CDR3 loop: CASSLVPGAGGTQYF. In DNA, the CDR3 is TGTGCCAGCAGCTTGGTCCCGGGCGCCGGGGGGACCCAGTACTTC. Using reference TRBV5-5 and TRBJ2-5 for the parts outside the CDR3, the full variable domain is DAGVTQSPTHLIKTRGQQVTLRCSPISGHKSVSWYQQVLGQGPQFIFQYYEKEERGRGNFPDRFSARQFPNYSSELNVNALLLGDSALYLCASSLVPGAGGTQYFGPGTRLLVL.

This CDR3 is CASSSIPGQGAHEQYF. The DNA of the CDR3 is TGTGCCAGCAGTTCGATCCCGGGACAGGGGGCCCACGAGCAGTACTTC. This rearrangement joins TRBV27 to TRBJ2-7; 12 bases are a match to TRBD1. The junction had 9 bases not matched to a gene; V was cut back by 4 bases and J by 5 bases. The CDR3 has 16 amino acids. The germline V gene has CDR1 MNHEY and CDR2 SMNVEV (reference sequence).

V and J are TRBV20-1 and TRBJ2-1; D not certain. The germline gives CDR1 DFQATT, CDR2 SNEGSKA (reference sequence). V was shortened by 5 bases and J by 12 bases, with 14 bases between the two germline ends. This CDR3 has 11 residues. CDR3 amino acids: CSALRLDGQFF. Here the CDR3 DNA reads TGCAGTGCTCTGCGACTCGACGGGCAGTTCTTC.

This clone has only one observation. The chain carries TRBV2 and TRBJ2-1; 10 nucleotides line up with TRBD2. The length of the CDR3 is 17 residues. Germline V gene data show CDR1 as SNHLY and CDR2 as FYNNEI. V was pared by 10 bases and J by 6 bases, with 18 bases of the junction left unmatched. The CDR3 loop reads CAICLDRTSGVCNEQFF. The DNA of the CDR3 is TGTGCCATCTGCTTAGACCGGACTAGCGGCGTCTGCAATGAGCAGTTCTTC. The full variable domain, completed using reference TRBV2 and TRBJ2-1, is EPEVTQTPSHQVTQMGQEVILRCVPISNHLYFYWYRQILGQKVEFLVSFYNNEISEKSEIFDDQFSVERPDGSNFTLKIRSTKLEDSAMYFCAICLDRTSGVCNEQFFGPGTRLTVL.

The genes are TRBV10-3 and TRBJ2-4; a possible D gene is TRBD2 (5 bases). Trimming shortened V by 5 bases and J by 7 bases, and 12 bases separated the two germline ends. Germline CDR1 ENHRY, CDR2 SYGVKD. CDR3 length equals 13 residues. The CDR3 spells CAISQPGGNIQYF. Here the CDR3 DNA reads TGTGCCATCAGTCAGCCGGGCGGGAACATTCAGTACTTC.

This chain connects TRBV2 to TRBJ1-4, with 10 nucleotides matching TRBD1. J lost 7 bases, V lost 5 bases, and 4 bases had no gene match. This CDR3 region has 14 residues. Germline CDR1 is SNHLY and CDR2 is FYNNEI. The CDR3 coding sequence is TGTGCCAGCAGTTTTGGACAGGGGGGTGAAAAACTGTTTTTT. It codes for CASSFGQGGEKLFF.

V and J are TRBV7-9 and TRBJ1-2, with TRBD1 identical over 8 bases. Germline CDR1 reads SEHNR; CDR2 reads FQNEAQ (reference sequence). Trimming took 5 bases from V and 2 from J; bases not matched to a gene: 7. The CDR3 loop spans 15 amino acids. The CDR3 region has the DNA TGTGCCAGCAGCGCTCAACAGGGGGTGAACTATGGCTACACCTTC. Encoded protein: CASSAQQGVNYGYTF.

The chain combines TRBV30 with TRBJ1-4, with TRBD1 as a possible D gene (6 bases). The V gene's germline CDR1 is GTSNPN and CDR2 SVGIG (reference sequence). The CDR3 sequence is 12 residues long. V lost 3 bases and J 10 bases, leaving 12 bases between the germline ends. CDR3 in DNA: TGTGCCTGGAGACGGGGGGCGGCAAAACTGTTTTTT. This encodes CAWRRGAAKLFF.

The genes are TRBV10-2 and TRBJ1-2, with TRBD1 as a possible D gene (5 bases). The CDR3 has 13 amino acids. From germline, CDR1 is WSHSY and CDR2 SAAADI. Trimming stripped 5 bases from V and 2 bases from J, with 9 bases between. The CDR3: CASSRQTNYGYTF. In DNA form, the CDR3 reads TGCGCCAGCAGTCGACAGACCAACTATGGCTACACCTTC.

On this clone: This same CDR3 is encoded by further DNA sequences in the sample. The chain is built from TRBV2 and TRBJ1-6, with TRBD1 matching over 7 bases. Germline V gene sequence: CDR1 SNHLY, CDR2 FYNNEI. The CDR3 has 15 residues. The junction had 6 bases not matched to a gene; V was cut back by 7 bases and J by 3 bases. Here the CDR3 reads CASTRTGNYNSPLHF. Here the CDR3 DNA reads TGTGCCAGCACTCGGACAGGCAACTATAATTCACCCCTCCACTTT.

This sequence joins TRBV6-4 and TRBJ1-2; weak D call: TRBD1 (5 bases). The length of the CDR3 is 18 residues. Trimming took off 4 bases at V and 7 bases at J, with 28 bases between the two ends. Germline V CDR1 and CDR2: MRHNA, SNTAGT. CDR3 sequence: CASSGNRSCSPTVCGYTF. DNA for the CDR3: TGTGCCAGCAGTGGGAACAGGAGCTGCTCGCCCACCGTTTGTGGCTACACCTTC.

The chain couples TRBV12-5 to TRBJ1-3; D unclear. The germline V gene encodes CDR1 LGHNT and CDR2 FRNRAP. The CDR3 extends over 16 amino acids. Trimming cost V 1 base and J 3 bases, with 13 bases left between them. CDR3 coding DNA: TGTGCTAGTGGTTTGGGGCACCCGGGCGGTGGAAACACCATATATTTT. Translation: CASGLGHPGGGNTIYF.

The gene calls are TRBV6-6 and TRBJ1-1; D uncertain. There are 13 residues in the CDR3. V gave up 7 bases and J gave up 5 bases, with 14 bases separating them. Germline values: CDR1 MNHNY, CDR2 SVGAGI (reference sequence). This CDR3 is CASTFTRETEAFF. In DNA, the CDR3 is TGTGCCAGCACTTTTACCCGGGAGACTGAAGCTTTCTTT.

V gene TRBV1 combines with J gene TRBJ2-4. TRBV1 is flagged as a pseudogene. This CDR3 is built from 14 residues. The CDR3 DNA reads TGCACCAGCAGGGGGGGCCCGTCCAAAAACATTCAGTACTTC. It codes for CTSRGGPSKNIQYF.

The rearrangement joins TRBV7-9 to TRBJ1-3; D unresolved. CDR3 size: 16 residues. The germline gives CDR1 SEHNR, CDR2 FQNEAQ (reference sequence). The V gene lost 5 bases and the J gene lost 3 bases, with 17 bases spanning the gap. The CDR3 spells CASSKARVEFGNTIYF. The CDR3 coding sequence is TGTGCCAGCAGCAAAGCGAGGGTCGAGTTTGGAAACACCATATATTTT.

This chain uses TRBV19 with TRBJ2-3; D remains unclear. The germline CDR1 and CDR2 sequences are LNHDA and SQIVND (reference sequence). The CDR3 runs 16 residues. The V gene lost 5 bases and the J gene lost 0 bases, with 15 bases spanning the gap. Written as DNA, the CDR3 is TGTGCCAGTAGTGCGGAACAGCGACTTAGCACAGATACGCAGTATTTT. The encoded protein is CASSAEQRLSTDTQYF.

The chain recombines TRBV25-1 with TRBJ2-7; D might be TRBD2 (5 bases). The CDR3 is made up of 13 amino acids. The germline V and J ends were trimmed by 4 bases and 3 bases, with 10 bases remaining between them. From germline, CDR1 is MGHDK and CDR2 SYGVNS. This CDR3 is CASSGLRGYEQYF. The DNA of the CDR3 is TGTGCCAGCAGTGGGCTTCGGGGCTACGAGCAGTACTTC.

The chain combines TRBV25-1 with TRBJ2-1; 8 bases match TRBD2. This CDR3 has 14 amino acids. Per the germline V gene, CDR1 is MGHDK and CDR2 is SYGVNS. V lost 7 bases and J lost 8; bases outside the gene matches: 10. CDR3 sequence (DNA): TGTGCCAGCAACGGGGGGGCCTACTGGGATGAGCAGTTCTTC. Translated: CASNGGAYWDEQFF.

This clone came up once. V is TRBV30 and J is TRBJ1-2; D remains unclear. CDR1 and CDR2 from the germline V gene are GTSNPN and SVGIG (reference sequence). V lost 7 bases to trimming and J lost 5 bases, with 2 bases between them. The CDR3 is 8 residues long. The CDR3 coding sequence is TGTGCCTTGTATGGCTACACCTTC. Encoded protein: CALYGYTF. Using reference TRBV30 and TRBJ1-2 for the parts outside the CDR3, the full variable domain is SQTIHQWPATLVQPVGSPLSLECTVEGTSNPNLYWYRQAAGRGLQLLFYSVGIGQISSEVPQNLSASRPQDRQFILSSKKLLLSDSGFYLCALYGYTFGSGTRLTVV.

CDR3 DNA sequence: TGTGCCAGCAGCCAGACAGGGGTAGGGTATGGCTACACCTTC. Its protein product is CASSQTGVGYGYTF. The V call is TRBV7-9, the J call TRBJ1-2, with TRBD1 matching over 8 bases. The CDR3 is 14 residues long. Trimming at V came to 5 bases and at J to 5 bases, leaving 7 bases not matched to a gene. The germline CDR1 and CDR2 sequences are SEHNR and FQNEAQ (reference sequence).

V and J are TRBV7-9 and TRBJ2-7; tentatively, D is TRBD1 (7 bases). The V end was cut by 5 bases, the J end by 7 bases, with 24 bases between. In germline, CDR1 is SEHNR, CDR2 FQNEAQ (reference sequence). The CDR3 length is 16 residues. The chain's CDR3 is CASSPKGPDRAGEQYF. CDR3 nucleotide sequence: TGTGCCAGCAGCCCCAAGGGCCCTGACAGGGCGGGGGAGCAGTACTTC. Full variable domain (rest looked up from reference TRBV7-9 and TRBJ2-7): DTGVSQNPRHKITKRGQNVTFRCDPISEHNRLYWYRQTLGQGPEFLTYFQNEAQLEKSRLLSDRFSAERPKGSFSTLEIQRTEQGDSAMYLCASSPKGPDRAGEQYFGPGTRLTVT.